The clone carrying this T cell receptor (beta chain) was picked up one time. This sample was taken from a study of control samples from healthy donors and cancer patients. There are 15 residues in the CDR3. The ends lost 2 bases at V and 3 bases at J; junction bases unmatched: 4. CDR1 and CDR2 from the germline V gene are MGHDK and SYGVNS. The repertoire was sequenced with immunoSEQ multiplex PCR; TCRdb's copy has only in-frame clones and lacks some. The sample holds under 140,000 clones, 85% to 90% seen once. The sequenced material came from PBMCs. This receptor was obtained from a woman aged 55-70 years with lung cancer. This chain joins TRBV25-1 and TRBJ1-2; 9 positions agree with TRBD1. In nucleotides, the CDR3 is TGTGCCAGCAGTGAAGGAGGGGACAGGGACTATGGCTACACCTTC. This sequence encodes CASSEGGDRDYGYTF.